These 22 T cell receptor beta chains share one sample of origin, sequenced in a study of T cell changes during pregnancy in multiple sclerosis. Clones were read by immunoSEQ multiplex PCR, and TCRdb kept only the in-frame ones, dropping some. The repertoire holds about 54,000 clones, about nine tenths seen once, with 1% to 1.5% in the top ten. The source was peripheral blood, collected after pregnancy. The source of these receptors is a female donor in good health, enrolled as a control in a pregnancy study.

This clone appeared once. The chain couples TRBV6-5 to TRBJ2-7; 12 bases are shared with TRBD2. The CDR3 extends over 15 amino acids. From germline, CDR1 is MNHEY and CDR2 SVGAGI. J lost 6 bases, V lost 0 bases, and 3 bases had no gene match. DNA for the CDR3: TGTGCCAGCAGTTACTCGCTAGCGGGGGGGTTCGAGCAGTACTTC. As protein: CASSYSLAGGFEQYF.

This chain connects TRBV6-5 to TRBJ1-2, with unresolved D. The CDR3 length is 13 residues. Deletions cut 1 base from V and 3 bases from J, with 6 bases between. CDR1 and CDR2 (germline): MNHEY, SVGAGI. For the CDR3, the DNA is TGTGCCAGCAGTTACTTAGTAGACTATGGCTACACCTTC. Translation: CASSYLVDYGYTF.

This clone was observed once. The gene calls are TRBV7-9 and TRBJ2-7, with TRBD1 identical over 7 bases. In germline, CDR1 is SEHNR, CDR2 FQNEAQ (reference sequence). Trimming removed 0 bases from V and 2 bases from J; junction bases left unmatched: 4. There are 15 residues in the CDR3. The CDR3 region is CASSLAQGVTYEQYF. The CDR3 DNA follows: TGTGCCAGCAGCTTAGCGCAGGGGGTAACCTACGAGCAGTACTTC.

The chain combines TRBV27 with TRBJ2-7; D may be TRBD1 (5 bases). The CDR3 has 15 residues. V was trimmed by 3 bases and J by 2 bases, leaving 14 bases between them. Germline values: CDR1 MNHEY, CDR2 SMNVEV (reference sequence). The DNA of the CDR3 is TGTGCCAGCAGTTTCAGTCAGGGTGTAGCCTACGAGCAGTACTTC. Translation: CASSFSQGVAYEQYF.

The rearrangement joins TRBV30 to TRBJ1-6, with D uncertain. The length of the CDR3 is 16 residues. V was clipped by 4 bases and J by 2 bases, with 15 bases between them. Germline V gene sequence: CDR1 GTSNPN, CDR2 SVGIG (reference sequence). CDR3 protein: CAWTPGIRPYNSPLHF. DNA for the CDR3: TGTGCCTGGACCCCGGGGATCCGACCCTATAATTCACCCCTCCACTTT.

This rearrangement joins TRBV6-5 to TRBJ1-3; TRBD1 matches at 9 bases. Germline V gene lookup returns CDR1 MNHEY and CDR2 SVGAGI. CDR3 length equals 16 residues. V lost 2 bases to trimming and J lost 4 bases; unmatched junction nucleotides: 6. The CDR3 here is CASSYHDRGSGNTIYF. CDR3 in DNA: TGTGCCAGCAGTTACCACGACAGGGGGAGCGGAAACACCATATATTTT.

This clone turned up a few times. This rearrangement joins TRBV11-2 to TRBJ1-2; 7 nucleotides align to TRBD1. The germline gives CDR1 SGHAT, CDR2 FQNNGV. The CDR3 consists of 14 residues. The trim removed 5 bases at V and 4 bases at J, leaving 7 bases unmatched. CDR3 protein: CASSPTTGVYGYTF. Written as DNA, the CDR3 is TGTGCCAGCAGCCCCACAACAGGGGTCTATGGCTACACCTTC. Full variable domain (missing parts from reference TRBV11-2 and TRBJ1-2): EAGVAQSPRYKIIEKRQSVAFWCNPISGHATLYWYQQILGQGPKLLIQFQNNGVVDDSQLPKDRFSAERLKGVDSTLKIQPAKLEDSAVYLCASSPTTGVYGYTFGSGTRLTVV.

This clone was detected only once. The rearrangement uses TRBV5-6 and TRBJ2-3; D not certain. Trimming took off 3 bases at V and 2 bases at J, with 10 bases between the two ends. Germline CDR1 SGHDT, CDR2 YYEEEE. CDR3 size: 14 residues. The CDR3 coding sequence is TGTGCCAGCAGCTCTACAGATCACACAGATACGCAGTATTTT. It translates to CASSSTDHTDTQYF.

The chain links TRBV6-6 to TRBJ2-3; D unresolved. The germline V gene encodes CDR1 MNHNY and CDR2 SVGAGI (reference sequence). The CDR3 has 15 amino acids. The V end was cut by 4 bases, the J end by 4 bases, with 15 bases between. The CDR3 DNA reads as TGTGCCAGCAGTTTCACTATTTACCCCCCAGATACGCAGTATTTT. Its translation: CASSFTIYPPDTQYF.

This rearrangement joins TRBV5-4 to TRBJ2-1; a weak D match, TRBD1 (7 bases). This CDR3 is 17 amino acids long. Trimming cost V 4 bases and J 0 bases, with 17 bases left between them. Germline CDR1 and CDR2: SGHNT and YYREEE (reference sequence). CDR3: CASSPWAGQSSYNEQFF. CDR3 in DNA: TGTGCCAGCAGCCCGTGGGCGGGACAGAGCTCCTACAATGAGCAGTTCTTC.

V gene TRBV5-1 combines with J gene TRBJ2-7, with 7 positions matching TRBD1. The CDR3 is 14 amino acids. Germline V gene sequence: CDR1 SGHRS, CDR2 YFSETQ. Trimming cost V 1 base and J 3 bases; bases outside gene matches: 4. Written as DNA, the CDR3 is TGCGCCAGCAGCTTGTCCCGGGACAGCTACGAGCAGTACTTC. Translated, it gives CASSLSRDSYEQYF.

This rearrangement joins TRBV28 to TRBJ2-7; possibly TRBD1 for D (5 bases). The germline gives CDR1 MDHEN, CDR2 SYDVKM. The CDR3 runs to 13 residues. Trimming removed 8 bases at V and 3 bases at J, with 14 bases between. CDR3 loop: CASCGQGLYEQYF. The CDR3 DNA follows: TGTGCCAGCTGTGGGCAGGGTCTCTACGAGCAGTACTTC.

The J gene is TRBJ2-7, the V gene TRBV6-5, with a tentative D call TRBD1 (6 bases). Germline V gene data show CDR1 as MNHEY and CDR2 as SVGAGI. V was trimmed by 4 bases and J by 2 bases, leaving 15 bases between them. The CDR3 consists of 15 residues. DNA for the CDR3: TGTGCCAGCAGTTCCGCCCAACAGGGACCCTACGAGCAGTACTTC. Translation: CASSSAQQGPYEQYF.

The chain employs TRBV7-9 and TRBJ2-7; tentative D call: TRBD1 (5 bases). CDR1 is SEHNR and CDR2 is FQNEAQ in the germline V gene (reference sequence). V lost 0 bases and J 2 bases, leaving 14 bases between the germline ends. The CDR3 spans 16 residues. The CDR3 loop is CASSLAPGIIPYEQYF. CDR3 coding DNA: TGTGCCAGCAGCTTAGCGCCAGGGATCATTCCCTACGAGCAGTACTTC.

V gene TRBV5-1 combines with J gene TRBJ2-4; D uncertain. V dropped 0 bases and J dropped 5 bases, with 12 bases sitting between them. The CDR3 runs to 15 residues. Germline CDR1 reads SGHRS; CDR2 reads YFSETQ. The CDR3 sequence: CASSLGGSLENIQYF. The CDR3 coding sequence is TGCGCCAGCAGCTTGGGCGGCAGCTTAGAAAACATTCAGTACTTC.

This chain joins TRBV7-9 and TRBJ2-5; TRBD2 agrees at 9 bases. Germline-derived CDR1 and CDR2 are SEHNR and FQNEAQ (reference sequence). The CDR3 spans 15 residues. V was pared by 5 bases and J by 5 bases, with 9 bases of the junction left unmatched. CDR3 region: CASSLPGTSIETQYF. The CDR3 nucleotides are TGTGCCAGCAGCCTACCCGGGACTAGCATTGAGACCCAGTACTTC.

CDR3 region: CASSLERFGRNTGELFF. In nucleotides, the CDR3 is TGTGCCAGCAGCTTAGAGCGTTTCGGCCGGAACACCGGGGAGCTGTTTTTT. The V and J genes are TRBV7-9 and TRBJ2-2; no clear D gene. Trimming pared 1 base from V and 1 base from J, leaving 13 bases between. The V gene's germline CDR1 is SEHNR and CDR2 FQNEAQ (reference sequence). This CDR3 contains 17 residues. Full variable domain (missing parts from reference TRBV7-9 and TRBJ2-2): DTGVSQNPRHKITKRGQNVTFRCDPISEHNRLYWYRQTLGQGPEFLTYFQNEAQLEKSRLLSDRFSAERPKGSFSTLEIQRTEQGDSAMYLCASSLERFGRNTGELFFGEGSRLTVL.

The CDR3 region has the DNA TGTGCCAGCAGCTTGGAAGGGGGCGGCGAGACCCAGTACTTC. This sequence encodes CASSLEGGGETQYF. The genes are TRBV5-6 and TRBJ2-5, with 7 positions matching TRBD1. The CDR3 spans 14 residues. V shed 0 bases and J 5 bases; nucleotides not matched to a gene: 4. Germline-derived CDR1 and CDR2 are SGHDT and YYEEEE.

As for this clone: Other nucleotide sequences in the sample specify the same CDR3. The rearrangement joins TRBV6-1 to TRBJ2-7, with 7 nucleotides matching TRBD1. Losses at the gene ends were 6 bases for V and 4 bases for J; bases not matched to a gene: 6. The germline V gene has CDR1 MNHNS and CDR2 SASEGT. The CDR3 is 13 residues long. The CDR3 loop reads CASSRDRAYEQYF. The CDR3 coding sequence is TGTGCCAGCAGCCGAGACAGGGCTTACGAGCAGTACTTC.

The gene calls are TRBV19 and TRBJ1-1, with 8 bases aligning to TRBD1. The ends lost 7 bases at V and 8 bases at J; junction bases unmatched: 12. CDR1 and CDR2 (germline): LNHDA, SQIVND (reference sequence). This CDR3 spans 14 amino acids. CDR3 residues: CASIITQGAEEAFF. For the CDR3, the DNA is TGTGCCAGTATCATCACCCAGGGGGCTGAAGAAGCTTTCTTT.

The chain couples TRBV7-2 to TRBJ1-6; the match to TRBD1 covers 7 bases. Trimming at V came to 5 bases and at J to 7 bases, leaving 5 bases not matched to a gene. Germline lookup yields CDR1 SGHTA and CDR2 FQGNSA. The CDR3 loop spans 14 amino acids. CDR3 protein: CASSPGGSNSPLHF. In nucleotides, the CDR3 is TGTGCCAGCAGCCCAGGGGGTTCCAATTCACCCCTCCACTTT.

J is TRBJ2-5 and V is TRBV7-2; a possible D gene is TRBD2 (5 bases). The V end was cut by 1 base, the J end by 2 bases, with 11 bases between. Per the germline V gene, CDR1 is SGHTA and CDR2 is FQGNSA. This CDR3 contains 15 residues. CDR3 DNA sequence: TGTGCCAGCAGCTTAGGCTTCGGGGTACAAGAGACCCAGTACTTC. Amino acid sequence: CASSLGFGVQETQYF.